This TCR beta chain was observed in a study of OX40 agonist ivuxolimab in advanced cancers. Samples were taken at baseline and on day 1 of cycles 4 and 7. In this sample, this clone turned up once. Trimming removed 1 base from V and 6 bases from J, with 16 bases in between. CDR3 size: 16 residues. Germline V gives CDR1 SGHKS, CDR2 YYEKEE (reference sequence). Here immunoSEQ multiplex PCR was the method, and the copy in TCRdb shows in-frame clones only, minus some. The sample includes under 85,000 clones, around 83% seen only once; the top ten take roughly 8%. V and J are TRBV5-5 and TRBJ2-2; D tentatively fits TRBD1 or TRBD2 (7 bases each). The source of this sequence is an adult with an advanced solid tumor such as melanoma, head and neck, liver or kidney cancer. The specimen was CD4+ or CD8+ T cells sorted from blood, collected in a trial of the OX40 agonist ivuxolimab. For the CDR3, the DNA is TGTGCCAGCAGCTTGTGGGGAGGGGGCTTCGCCGGGGAGCTGTTTTTT. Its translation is CASSLWGGGFAGELFF.